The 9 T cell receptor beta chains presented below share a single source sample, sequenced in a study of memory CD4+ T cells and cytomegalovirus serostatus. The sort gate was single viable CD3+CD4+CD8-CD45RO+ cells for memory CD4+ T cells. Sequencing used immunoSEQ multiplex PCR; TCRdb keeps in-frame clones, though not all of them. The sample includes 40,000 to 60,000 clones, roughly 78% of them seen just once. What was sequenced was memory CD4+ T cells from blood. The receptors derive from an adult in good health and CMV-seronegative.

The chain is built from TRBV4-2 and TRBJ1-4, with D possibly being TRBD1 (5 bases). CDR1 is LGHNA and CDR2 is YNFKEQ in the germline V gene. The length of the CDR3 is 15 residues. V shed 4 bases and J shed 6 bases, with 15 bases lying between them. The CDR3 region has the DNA TGTGCCAGCAGCCGATCGACTATCAGGGATGAAAAACTGTTTTTT. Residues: CASSRSTIRDEKLFF.

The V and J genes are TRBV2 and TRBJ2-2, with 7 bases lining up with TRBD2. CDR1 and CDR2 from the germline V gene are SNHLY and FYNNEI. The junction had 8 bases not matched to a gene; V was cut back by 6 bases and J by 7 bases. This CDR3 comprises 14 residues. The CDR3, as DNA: TGTGCCAGCAGGGAATCCGGGGGGATCGGGGAGCTGTTTTTT. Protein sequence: CASRESGGIGELFF.

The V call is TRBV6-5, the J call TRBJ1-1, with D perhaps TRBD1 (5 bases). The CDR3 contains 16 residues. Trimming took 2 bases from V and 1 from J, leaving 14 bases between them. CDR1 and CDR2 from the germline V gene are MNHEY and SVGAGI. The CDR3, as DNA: TGTGCCAGCAGTTACGCTTCGGGGGGAGGGAACACTGAAGCTTTCTTT. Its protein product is CASSYASGGGNTEAFF.

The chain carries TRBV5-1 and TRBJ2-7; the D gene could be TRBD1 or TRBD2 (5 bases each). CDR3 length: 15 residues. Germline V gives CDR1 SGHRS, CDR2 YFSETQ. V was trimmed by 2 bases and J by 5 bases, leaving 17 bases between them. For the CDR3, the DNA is TGCGCCAGCAGCTTAGGAGCTGGGACGGTGCACGAGCAGTACTTC. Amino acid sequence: CASSLGAGTVHEQYF.

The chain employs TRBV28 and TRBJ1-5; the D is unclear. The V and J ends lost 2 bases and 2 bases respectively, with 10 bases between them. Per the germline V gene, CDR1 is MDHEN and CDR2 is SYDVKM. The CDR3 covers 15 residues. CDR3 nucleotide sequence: TGTGCCAGCAGTTTACGTACTGGGGGCAATCAGCCCCAGCATTTT. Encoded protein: CASSLRTGGNQPQHF.

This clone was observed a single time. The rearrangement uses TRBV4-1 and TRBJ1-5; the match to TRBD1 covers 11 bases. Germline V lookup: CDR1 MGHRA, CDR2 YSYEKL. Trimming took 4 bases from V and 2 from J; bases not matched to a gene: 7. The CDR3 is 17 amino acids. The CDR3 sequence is CASSLGQGGAGNQPQHF. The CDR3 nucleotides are TGCGCCAGCAGCCTGGGACAGGGGGGGGCTGGCAATCAGCCCCAGCATTTT.

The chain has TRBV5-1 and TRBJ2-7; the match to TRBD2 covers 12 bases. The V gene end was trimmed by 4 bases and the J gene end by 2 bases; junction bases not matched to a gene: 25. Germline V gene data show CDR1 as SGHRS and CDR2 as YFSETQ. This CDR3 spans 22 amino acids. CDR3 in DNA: TGCGCCAGCAGCACCCCTAGTACTCGGACTAGCGGGACTCGAACTGCCGCCTACGAGCAGTACTTC. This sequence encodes CASSTPSTRTSGTRTAAYEQYF.

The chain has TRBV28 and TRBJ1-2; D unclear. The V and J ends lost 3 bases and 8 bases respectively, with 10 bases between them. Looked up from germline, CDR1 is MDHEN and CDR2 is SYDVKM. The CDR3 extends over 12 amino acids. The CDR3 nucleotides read TGTGCCAGCAGTTTTGGGGAGGCGGGCTACACCTTC. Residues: CASSFGEAGYTF.

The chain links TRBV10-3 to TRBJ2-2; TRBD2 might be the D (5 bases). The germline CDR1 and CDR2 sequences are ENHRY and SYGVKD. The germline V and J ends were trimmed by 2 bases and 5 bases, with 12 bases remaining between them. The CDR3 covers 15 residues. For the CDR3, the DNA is TGTGCCATCAGTGAGGCTGCTAGCTTAACCGGGGAGCTGTTTTTT. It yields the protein CAISEAASLTGELFF.